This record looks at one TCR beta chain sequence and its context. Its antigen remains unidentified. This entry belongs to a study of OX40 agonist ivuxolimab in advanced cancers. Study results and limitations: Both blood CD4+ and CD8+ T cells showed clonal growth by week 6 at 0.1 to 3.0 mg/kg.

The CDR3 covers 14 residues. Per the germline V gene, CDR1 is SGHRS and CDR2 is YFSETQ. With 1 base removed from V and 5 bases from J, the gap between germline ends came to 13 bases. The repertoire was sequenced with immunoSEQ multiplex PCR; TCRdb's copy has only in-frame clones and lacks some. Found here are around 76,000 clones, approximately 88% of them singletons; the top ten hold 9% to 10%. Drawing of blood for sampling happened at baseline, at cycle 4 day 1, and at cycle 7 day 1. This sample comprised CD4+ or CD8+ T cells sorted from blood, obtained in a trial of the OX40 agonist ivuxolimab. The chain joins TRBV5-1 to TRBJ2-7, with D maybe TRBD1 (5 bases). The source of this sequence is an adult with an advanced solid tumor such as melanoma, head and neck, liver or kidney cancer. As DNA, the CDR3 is TGCGCCAGCAGCTTGCGGCAGGGTACCCACGAGCAGTACTTC. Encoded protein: CASSLRQGTHEQYF.